The 6 T cell receptor beta chains presented below share a single source sample, sequenced in a study of Graves' ophthalmopathy and Graves' hyperthyroidism. Researchers took RNA transcripts and amplified TCR beta CDR3 regions from them. First-round RT-PCR employed HTBI primers, with a second-round multiplex PCR after it. TCRdb called the multiplex PCR reads again in MiXCR, with one record for every CDR3 protein. The sample has roughly 220,000 distinct CDR3 sequences; 45% are singletons. The specimen was peripheral blood. The origin of the receptors is an adult man with Graves' ophthalmopathy.

This clonotype was counted once. The chain employs TRBV7-9 and TRBJ2-2, with 7 nucleotides matching TRBD2. CDR1 SEHNR and CDR2 FQNEAQ come from the germline V gene (reference sequence). Trimming removed 7 bases from V and 0 bases from J; junction bases left unmatched: 5. The length of the CDR3 is 15 residues. CDR3 protein: CASTPGLPNTGELFF. CDR3 nucleotides: TGTGCCAGCACTCCGGGACTACCGAACACCGGGGAGCTGTTTTTT.

V and J are TRBV9 and TRBJ2-7; tentative D call: TRBD1 (5 bases). The germline CDR1 and CDR2 sequences are SGDLS and YYNGEE. The CDR3 has 14 amino acids. V lost 3 bases, J lost 2 bases, and 12 bases lay in between. In DNA form, the CDR3 reads TGTGCCAGCAGCGCAGGGATCCAACCCTACGAGCAGTACTTC. Translation: CASSAGIQPYEQYF.

The table lists this clonotype with many counts. The chain carries TRBV12-3 or TRBV12-4 and TRBJ1-2, with D tentatively TRBD1 (5 bases). V lost 3 bases and J lost 4, with 6 bases in between. The CDR3 spans 12 residues. The CDR3 spells CASSLGPYGYTF. The CDR3 DNA sequence: TGTGCCAGCAGTTTGGGGCCCTATGGCTACACCTTC.

This clonotype occurred a few times. The junction departs from germline at one end; a sequencing error may be responsible. The V gene is TRBV10-3, the J gene TRBJ2-7; the D call may be TRBD1 or TRBD2 (5 bases each). Germline-derived CDR1 and CDR2 are ENHRY and SYGVKD. CDR3 length: 14 residues. The CDR3 loop reads CASSKSGRIYEQYF. CDR3 nucleotide sequence: TGTGCCAGCAGTAAATCGGGACGGATATACGAGCAGTACTTC.

The rearrangement joins TRBV29-1 to TRBJ2-2; the D is unclear. The CDR3 is 14 amino acids. Between the trimmed V and J ends, which lost 6 bases and 4 bases, there was a span of 15 bases. CDR1 is SQVTM and CDR2 is ANQGSEA in the germline V gene. The CDR3 sequence: CSVGAESFTGELFF. The CDR3 DNA sequence: TGCAGCGTCGGTGCAGAGAGTTTCACCGGGGAGCTGTTTTTT.

The V call is TRBV7-8, the J call TRBJ2-2, with a tentative D call TRBD2 (5 bases). This CDR3 is 15 amino acids long. The V and J ends lost 3 bases and 0 bases respectively, with 8 bases between them. CDR1 is SGHVS and CDR2 is FQNEAQ in the germline V gene. The CDR3 nucleotides are TGTGCCAGCAGCTTCAACGGGGCGAACACCGGGGAGCTGTTTTTT. Protein product: CASSFNGANTGELFF. The variable domain in full, completed from reference TRBV7-8 and TRBJ2-2, reads GAGVSQSPRYKVAKRGQDVALRCDPISGHVSLFWYQQALGQGPEFLTYFQNEAQLDKSGLPSDRFFAERPEGSVSTLKIQRTQQEDSAVYLCASSFNGANTGELFFGEGSRLTVL.